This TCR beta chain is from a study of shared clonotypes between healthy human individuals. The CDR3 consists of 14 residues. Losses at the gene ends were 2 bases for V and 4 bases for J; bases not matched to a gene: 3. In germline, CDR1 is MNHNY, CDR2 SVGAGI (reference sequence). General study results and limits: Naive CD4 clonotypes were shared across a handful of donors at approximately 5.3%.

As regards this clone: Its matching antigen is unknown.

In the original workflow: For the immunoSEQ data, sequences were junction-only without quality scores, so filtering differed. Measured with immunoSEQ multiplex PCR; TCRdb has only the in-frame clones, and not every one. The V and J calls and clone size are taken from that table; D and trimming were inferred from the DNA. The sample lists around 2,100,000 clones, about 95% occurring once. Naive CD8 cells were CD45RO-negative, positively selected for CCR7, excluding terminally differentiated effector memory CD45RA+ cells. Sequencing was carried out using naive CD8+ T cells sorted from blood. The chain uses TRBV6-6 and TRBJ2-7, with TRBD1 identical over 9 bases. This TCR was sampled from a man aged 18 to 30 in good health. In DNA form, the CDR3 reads TGTGCCAGCAGTTACAGGGGACAGGGATACGAGCAGTACTTC. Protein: CASSYRGQGYEQYF.